The sequence of this T cell receptor (beta chain) was determined in a study of blood T cell repertoires in COVID-19. Participants were aged about 18 to 100 years from roughly 26 US areas. This table comes from immunoSEQ multiplex PCR, and its TCRdb copy is limited to in-frame clones, with some not included. Here the sample spans under 350,000 clones, 80% to 90% being singletons. The TCR originated in a woman in her 40s with acute COVID-19. Sequencing was carried out using PBMCs or T cells enriched from blood (not recorded which).

CDR3 nucleotide sequence: TGCAGCGTTAGGGGGAGGGACAGGACCACTGAAGCTTTCTTT. This encodes CSVRGRDRTTEAFF. The chain joins TRBV29-1 to TRBJ1-1; 8 positions match TRBD1. V lost 5 bases and J lost 4; bases outside the gene matches: 9. The CDR3 consists of 14 residues. Germline values: CDR1 SQVTM, CDR2 ANQGSEA.